Following are 11 T cell receptor beta chains from one sample sequenced in a study of cytomegalovirus exposure and HLA in healthy donors (dated by TCRdb to 2015 to 2018). Receptors were amplified or captured by the immunoSEQ multiplex PCR assay. For the multiplex PCR, a mixture combining 60 forward primers for TCR Vbeta segments and 13 reverse primers for TCR Jbeta segments was used. What TCRdb holds here is the immuneACCESS table cut down to in-frame rearrangements. Part of the clones is not present; checked against another copy, under half of the missing clones reflect an unresolved V gene, and the others are unexplained. The sample table holds 95,000 to 110,000 clones, of which over 80% were seen once. The leading ten clones occupy 2% to 3% of the sample. The sample taken for sequencing was PBMCs. These receptor sequences come from a man aged 30-40 years in good health and CMV-seropositive.

V usage is TRBV9 and J usage is TRBJ1-2, with D possibly matching TRBD1 (6 bases). V lost 4 bases and J lost 8, with 12 bases in between. Germline values: CDR1 SGDLS, CDR2 YYNGEE. This CDR3 contains 12 residues. The CDR3 is CASSPWGGGYTF. The DNA for the CDR3 is TGTGCCAGCAGCCCGTGGGGGGGCGGCTACACCTTC.

This clone was seen just once. The rearrangement links TRBV5-1 to TRBJ2-1; possibly TRBD2 for D (5 bases). CDR3 size: 15 residues. Germline CDR1 reads SGHRS; CDR2 reads YFSETQ. Between the trimmed V and J ends, which lost 0 bases and 6 bases, there was a span of 13 bases. The CDR3 bases are TGCGCCAGCAGCTTGGGAGGGAGAAGTCTCAATGAGCAGTTCTTC. Protein product: CASSLGGRSLNEQFF.

The chain carries TRBV5-6 and TRBJ1-4; no reliable D call. Germline assignment: CDR1 SGHDT and CDR2 YYEEEE. The ends were cut back, 4 bases at V and 5 bases at J, with 15 bases in the middle. The CDR3 spans 15 residues. In nucleotides, the CDR3 is TGTGCCAGCAGCAAGACACTTGCGGGCAATGAAAAACTGTTTTTT. Amino acid sequence: CASSKTLAGNEKLFF.

This clone came up once. This sequence joins TRBV27 and TRBJ2-5; weak D call: TRBD1 (5 bases). V lost 3 bases, J lost 2 bases, and 13 bases lay in between. The CDR3 consists of 15 residues. CDR1 and CDR2 (germline): MNHEY, SMNVEV (reference sequence). The CDR3 sequence is CASSFRQTAQETQYF. The CDR3 DNA is TGTGCCAGCAGTTTCCGTCAGACAGCTCAAGAGACCCAGTACTTC.

This chain connects TRBV11-2 to TRBJ2-7; D possibly corresponds to TRBD1 (5 bases). The CDR3 runs to 17 residues. V was pared by 3 bases and J by 2 bases, with 20 bases between. Germline assignment: CDR1 SGHAT and CDR2 FQNNGV. The chain's CDR3 is CASSFSLLSDIPYEQYF. As DNA, the CDR3 is TGTGCCAGCAGCTTCTCCTTATTATCGGACATCCCCTACGAGCAGTACTTC. The full variable domain, with the rest looked up from reference TRBV11-2 and TRBJ2-7, is EAGVAQSPRYKIIEKRQSVAFWCNPISGHATLYWYQQILGQGPKLLIQFQNNGVVDDSQLPKDRFSAERLKGVDSTLKIQPAKLEDSAVYLCASSFSLLSDIPYEQYFGPGTRLTVT.

The rearrangement uses TRBV7-9 and TRBJ1-5; D uncertain. The ends were cut back, 3 bases at V and 3 bases at J, with 9 bases in the middle. The V gene's germline CDR1 is SEHNR and CDR2 FQNEAQ (reference sequence). The CDR3 covers 14 residues. The CDR3 is CASSFTGNNQPQHF. The CDR3 DNA reads as TGTGCCAGCAGCTTCACGGGGAACAATCAGCCCCAGCATTTT. Full variable domain (missing parts from reference TRBV7-9 and TRBJ1-5): DTGVSQNPRHKITKRGQNVTFRCDPISEHNRLYWYRQTLGQGPEFLTYFQNEAQLEKSRLLSDRFSAERPKGSFSTLEIQRTEQGDSAMYLCASSFTGNNQPQHFGDGTRLSIL.

CDR3 nucleotide sequence: TGTGCCAGCAGGTCCGGGACTAGCTTTAATGAGCAGTTCTTC. Its protein product is CASRSGTSFNEQFF. V is TRBV2 and J is TRBJ2-1; 9 positions agree with TRBD2. V lost 6 bases, J lost 7 bases, and 7 bases stayed unmatched. Germline lookup yields CDR1 SNHLY and CDR2 FYNNEI. The CDR3 runs 14 residues.

V is TRBV9 and J is TRBJ2-3; 8 bases match TRBD2. This CDR3 has 15 amino acids. J lost 5 bases, V lost 1 base, and 6 bases had no gene match. Per the germline V gene, CDR1 is SGDLS and CDR2 is YYNGEE. The CDR3 spells CASSVPTSEGDTQYF. Written as DNA, the CDR3 is TGTGCCAGCAGCGTACCGACTAGCGAGGGAGATACGCAGTATTTT.

The chain links TRBV19 to TRBJ1-1; D remains unclear. V shed 3 bases and J shed 0 bases, with 11 bases lying between them. CDR3 length equals 15 residues. Germline V gene data show CDR1 as LNHDA and CDR2 as SQIVND (reference sequence). The CDR3 reads CASSILGTLNTEAFF. The DNA of the CDR3 is TGTGCCAGTAGTATCTTGGGCACACTGAACACTGAAGCTTTCTTT.

As for this clone: An end of the junction does not agree with germline; a read error may underlie this. This sequence joins TRBV18 and TRBJ2-7; a possible D gene is TRBD2 (6 bases). CDR3 length: 15 residues. Per germline, CDR1 KGHSH and CDR2 LQKENI. CDR3 protein: CASSPGRGKAYGQYF. The CDR3 DNA sequence: TGTGCCAGCTCACCCGGGAGAGGGAAAGCTTACGGGCAGTACTTC.

The chain employs TRBV5-4 and TRBJ1-2; 8 positions agree with TRBD1. This CDR3 is 17 amino acids long. Germline loops: CDR1 SGHNT, CDR2 YYREEE (reference sequence). The junction had 13 bases not matched to a gene; V was cut back by 2 bases and J by 4 bases. In DNA form, the CDR3 reads TGTGCCAGCAGCTTTATCCGGACAGGGTCGGGTTCCTATGGCTACACCTTC. Its protein product is CASSFIRTGSGSYGYTF.